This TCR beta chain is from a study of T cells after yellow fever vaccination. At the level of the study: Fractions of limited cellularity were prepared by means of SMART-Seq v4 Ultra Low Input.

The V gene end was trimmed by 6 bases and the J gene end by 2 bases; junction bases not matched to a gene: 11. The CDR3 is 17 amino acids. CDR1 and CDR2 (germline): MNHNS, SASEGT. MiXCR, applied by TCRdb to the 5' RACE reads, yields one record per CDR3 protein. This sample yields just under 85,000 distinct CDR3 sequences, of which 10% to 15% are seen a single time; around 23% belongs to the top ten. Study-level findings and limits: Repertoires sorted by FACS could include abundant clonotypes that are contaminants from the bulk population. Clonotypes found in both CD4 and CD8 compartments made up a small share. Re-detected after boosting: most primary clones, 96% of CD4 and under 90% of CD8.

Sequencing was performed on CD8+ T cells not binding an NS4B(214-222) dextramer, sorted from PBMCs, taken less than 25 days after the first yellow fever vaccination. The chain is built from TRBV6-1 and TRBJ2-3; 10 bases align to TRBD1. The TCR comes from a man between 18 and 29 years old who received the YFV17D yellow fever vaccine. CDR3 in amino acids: CASRPRDRGWDTDTQYF. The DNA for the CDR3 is TGTGCCAGCAGACCCCGGGACAGGGGATGGGACACAGATACGCAGTATTTT.